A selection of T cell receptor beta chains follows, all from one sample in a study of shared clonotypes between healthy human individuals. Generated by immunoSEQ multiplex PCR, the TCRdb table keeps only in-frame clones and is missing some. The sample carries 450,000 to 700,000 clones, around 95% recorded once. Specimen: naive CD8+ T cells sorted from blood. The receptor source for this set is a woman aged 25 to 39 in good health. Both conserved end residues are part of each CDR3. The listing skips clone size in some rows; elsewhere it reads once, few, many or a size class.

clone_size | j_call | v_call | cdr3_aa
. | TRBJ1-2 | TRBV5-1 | CASSLNYGGYTF
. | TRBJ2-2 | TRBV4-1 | CASSLRTNWDTGELFF
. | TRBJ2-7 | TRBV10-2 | CASTGPDSYEQYF
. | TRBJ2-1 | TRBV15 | CATSRDRRSPTNEQFF
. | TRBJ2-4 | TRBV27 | CASRTLAGGLYF
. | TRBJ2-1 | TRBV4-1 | CASSQELAGYNEQFF
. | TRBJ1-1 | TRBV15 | CATSNLGGKNTEAFF
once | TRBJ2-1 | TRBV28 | CASSLGWLGDSQFF
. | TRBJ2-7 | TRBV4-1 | CASSGTTYAEQYF
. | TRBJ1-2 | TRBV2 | CASSEMAEPNYGYTF
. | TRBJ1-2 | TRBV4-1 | CASSLTKGQGVNYGYTF
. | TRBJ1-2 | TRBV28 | CASSQAAWDYGYTF
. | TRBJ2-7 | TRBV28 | CASRTGLAGGYEQYF
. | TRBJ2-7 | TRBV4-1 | CASSQERGDPRYEQYF
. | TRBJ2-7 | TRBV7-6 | CASSPGLVYEQYF
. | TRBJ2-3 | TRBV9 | CASSVEADTQYF
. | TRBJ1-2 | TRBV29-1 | CSVGHGDYTF
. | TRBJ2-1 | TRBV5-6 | CASSNEGTGIINEQFF
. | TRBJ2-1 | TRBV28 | CASSLTGLAGGRGYNEQFF
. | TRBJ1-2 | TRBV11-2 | CASSLSAGAYGYTF
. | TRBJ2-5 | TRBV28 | CASSLPLTEQETQYF
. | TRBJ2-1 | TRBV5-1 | CASSLGLPQEQFF
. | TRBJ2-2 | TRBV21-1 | CASSKVILNTGELFF
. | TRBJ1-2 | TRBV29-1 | CSVEGLYF
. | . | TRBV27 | CASSPIGSSYEQYF
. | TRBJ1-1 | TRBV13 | CASSSPGTLNTEAFF
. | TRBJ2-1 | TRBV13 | CASRSGVGYNEQFF
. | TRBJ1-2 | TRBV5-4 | CASSLGQFYGYTF
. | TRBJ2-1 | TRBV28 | CASRTSGRYNEQFF
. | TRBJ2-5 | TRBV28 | CASLKTPEETQYF